The sequence of this T cell receptor beta chain was determined in a study of glioma-infiltrating T cells. This clonotype appeared many times. Amplification of TCR alpha and beta CDR3 regions from RNA used iRepertoire nested multiplex PCR. TCRdb re-called the multiplex PCR reads with MiXCR, one entry per CDR3 protein. The sample records roughly 200,000 distinct CDR3 sequences, approximately 30% being singletons. The CDR3 extends over 13 amino acids. Germline trimming cut 0 bases from V and 12 bases from J; bases unmatched to any gene: 7. From germline, CDR1 is MNHEY and CDR2 SVGAGI. Sequenced material: glioma tissue, nonneoplastic brain tissue, or PBMCs (not recorded which). The J gene is TRBJ2-5, the V gene TRBV6-5, with 7 bases matching TRBD2. The clonotype was recovered from a human donor with low-grade glioma or glioblastoma, undergoing nonglioma brain surgery, or in good health (not recorded which). Here the CDR3 DNA reads TGTGCCAGCAGTTACTCCGGACTAGAGTTAAAGTACTTC. It codes for CASSYSGLELKYF.